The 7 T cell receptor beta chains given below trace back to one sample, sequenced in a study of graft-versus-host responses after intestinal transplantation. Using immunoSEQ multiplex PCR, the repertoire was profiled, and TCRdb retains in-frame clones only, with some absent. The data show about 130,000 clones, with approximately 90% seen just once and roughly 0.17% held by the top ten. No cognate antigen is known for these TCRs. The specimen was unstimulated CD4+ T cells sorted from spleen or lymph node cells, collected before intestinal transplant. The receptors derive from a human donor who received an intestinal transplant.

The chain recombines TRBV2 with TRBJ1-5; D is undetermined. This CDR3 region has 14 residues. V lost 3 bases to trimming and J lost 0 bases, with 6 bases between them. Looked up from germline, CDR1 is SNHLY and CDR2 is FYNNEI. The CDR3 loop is CASSDVSSNQPQHF. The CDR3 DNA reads TGTGCCAGCAGTGACGTTAGTAGCAATCAGCCCCAGCATTTT.

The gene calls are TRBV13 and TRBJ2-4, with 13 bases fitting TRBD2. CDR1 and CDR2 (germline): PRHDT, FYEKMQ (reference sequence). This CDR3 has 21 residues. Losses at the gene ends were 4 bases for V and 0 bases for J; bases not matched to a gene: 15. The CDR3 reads CASSSRPKLAGGRLAKNIQYF. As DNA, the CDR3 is TGTGCCAGCAGCTCCCGACCGAAACTAGCGGGGGGGCGCTTAGCCAAAAACATTCAGTACTTC.

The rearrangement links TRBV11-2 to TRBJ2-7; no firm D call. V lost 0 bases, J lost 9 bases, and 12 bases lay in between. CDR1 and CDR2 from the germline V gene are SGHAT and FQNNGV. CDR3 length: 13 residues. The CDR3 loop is CASSLDTVAGQYF. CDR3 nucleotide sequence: TGTGCCAGCAGCTTAGATACGGTGGCAGGGCAGTACTTC.

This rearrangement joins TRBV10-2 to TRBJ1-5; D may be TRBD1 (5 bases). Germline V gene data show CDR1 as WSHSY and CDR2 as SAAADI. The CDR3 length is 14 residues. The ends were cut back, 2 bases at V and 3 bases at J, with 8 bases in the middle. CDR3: CASSERGVNQPQHF. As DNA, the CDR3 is TGCGCCAGCAGTGAGAGAGGGGTCAATCAGCCCCAGCATTTT.

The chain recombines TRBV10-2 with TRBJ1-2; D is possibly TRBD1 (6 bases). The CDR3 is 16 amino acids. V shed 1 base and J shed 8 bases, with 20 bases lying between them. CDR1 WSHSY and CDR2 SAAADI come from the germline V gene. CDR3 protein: CASSELGLGGAKGYTF. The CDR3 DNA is TGCGCCAGCAGTGAGTTAGGACTGGGGGGCGCGAAAGGCTACACCTTC.

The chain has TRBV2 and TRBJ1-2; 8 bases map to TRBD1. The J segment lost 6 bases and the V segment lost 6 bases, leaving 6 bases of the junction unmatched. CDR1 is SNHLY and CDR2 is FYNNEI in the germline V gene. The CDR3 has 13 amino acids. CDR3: CASSPTGGDGYTF. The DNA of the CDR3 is TGTGCCAGCAGCCCTACAGGGGGTGATGGCTACACCTTC.

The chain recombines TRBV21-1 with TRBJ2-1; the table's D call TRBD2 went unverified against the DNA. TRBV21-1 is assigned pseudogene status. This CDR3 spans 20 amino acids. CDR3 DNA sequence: TGTGCCAGCAGCAAAAGATCAAGGGTCTCCACCGGAGGAAGACACAATGAGCAGTTCTTC. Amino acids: CASSKRSRVSTGGRHNEQFF.